This T cell receptor beta chain derives from a study of beta chain features in type 1 diabetes. Study summary: Examination covered fewer than 110 million sorted cells spanning all samples. Regarding the study as a whole: Junctions at VDJ sites from type 1 diabetes patients had fewer insertions and more deletions. All four CD4+ subsets of Type 1 diabetes patients contained TCRB CDR3s that were moderately but significantly shorter.

Since all of the isolated RNA was reverse transcribed, expressed TCRB transcripts were what got sequenced. Some clones are missing from TCRdb's copy, which holds only in-frame ones; the method was immunoSEQ multiplex PCR. The sample has approximately 400,000 clones; approximately 15% are singletons. This clone has more than one count but fewer than ten. Its antigen remains unknown. Germline CDR1 and CDR2: SGHNT and YYREEE (reference sequence). V was pared by 4 bases and J by 0 bases, with 15 bases between. There are 16 residues in the CDR3. The V call is TRBV5-4, the J call TRBJ2-3; maybe TRBD1 (5 bases). Sample: naive CD4+ T cells from blood. This receptor was identified in a young woman in good health. The CDR3 loop reads CASSGQGVGSTDTQYF. The CDR3 DNA sequence: TGTGCCAGCAGCGGGCAGGGTGTAGGGAGCACAGATACGCAGTATTTT.